The following is a T cell receptor beta chain sequence with its context. Its antigen is undetermined. Library preparation followed earlier protocols using designated TCR primers. TCRdb called the PCR reads again in MiXCR, with one record for every CDR3 protein. Here the sample spans about 86,000 distinct CDR3 sequences, around a quarter being singletons. The sample is drawn from a study of molecular identifiers for immune sequencing clone quantification. Study-wide background: Replicates partitioned RNA from approximately 20,000 or 98,000 naive CD8 cells into five parts, sequencing four.

Notes on the study in general: Jurkat TCR RNA spiked in from one cell could reportedly be detected among some 980,000 naive cells. For effector cells, clones above 20 RNA copies held over 99% of molecules; for naive cells, under 1%.

This CDR3 contains 17 residues. Losses at the gene ends were 4 bases for V and 4 bases for J; bases not matched to a gene: 12. Germline CDR1 is KGHDR and CDR2 is SFDVKD. This receptor was taken from a human donor in good health. Some libraries in this study had Jurkat cell RNA spiked in. The specimen sequenced was naive CD8+ T cells from blood, with Jurkat cell RNA spiked in. Subset of the sample: FACS-sorted CD8+CD4-CCR7+CD45RA+ naive T cells. The rearrangement links TRBV24-1 to TRBJ2-1, with TRBD2 matching over 7 bases. CDR3 bases: TGTGCCACCAGTGACTCCTACCTAGCGGAACGGTACAATGAGCAGTTCTTC. It is translated as CATSDSYLAERYNEQFF.